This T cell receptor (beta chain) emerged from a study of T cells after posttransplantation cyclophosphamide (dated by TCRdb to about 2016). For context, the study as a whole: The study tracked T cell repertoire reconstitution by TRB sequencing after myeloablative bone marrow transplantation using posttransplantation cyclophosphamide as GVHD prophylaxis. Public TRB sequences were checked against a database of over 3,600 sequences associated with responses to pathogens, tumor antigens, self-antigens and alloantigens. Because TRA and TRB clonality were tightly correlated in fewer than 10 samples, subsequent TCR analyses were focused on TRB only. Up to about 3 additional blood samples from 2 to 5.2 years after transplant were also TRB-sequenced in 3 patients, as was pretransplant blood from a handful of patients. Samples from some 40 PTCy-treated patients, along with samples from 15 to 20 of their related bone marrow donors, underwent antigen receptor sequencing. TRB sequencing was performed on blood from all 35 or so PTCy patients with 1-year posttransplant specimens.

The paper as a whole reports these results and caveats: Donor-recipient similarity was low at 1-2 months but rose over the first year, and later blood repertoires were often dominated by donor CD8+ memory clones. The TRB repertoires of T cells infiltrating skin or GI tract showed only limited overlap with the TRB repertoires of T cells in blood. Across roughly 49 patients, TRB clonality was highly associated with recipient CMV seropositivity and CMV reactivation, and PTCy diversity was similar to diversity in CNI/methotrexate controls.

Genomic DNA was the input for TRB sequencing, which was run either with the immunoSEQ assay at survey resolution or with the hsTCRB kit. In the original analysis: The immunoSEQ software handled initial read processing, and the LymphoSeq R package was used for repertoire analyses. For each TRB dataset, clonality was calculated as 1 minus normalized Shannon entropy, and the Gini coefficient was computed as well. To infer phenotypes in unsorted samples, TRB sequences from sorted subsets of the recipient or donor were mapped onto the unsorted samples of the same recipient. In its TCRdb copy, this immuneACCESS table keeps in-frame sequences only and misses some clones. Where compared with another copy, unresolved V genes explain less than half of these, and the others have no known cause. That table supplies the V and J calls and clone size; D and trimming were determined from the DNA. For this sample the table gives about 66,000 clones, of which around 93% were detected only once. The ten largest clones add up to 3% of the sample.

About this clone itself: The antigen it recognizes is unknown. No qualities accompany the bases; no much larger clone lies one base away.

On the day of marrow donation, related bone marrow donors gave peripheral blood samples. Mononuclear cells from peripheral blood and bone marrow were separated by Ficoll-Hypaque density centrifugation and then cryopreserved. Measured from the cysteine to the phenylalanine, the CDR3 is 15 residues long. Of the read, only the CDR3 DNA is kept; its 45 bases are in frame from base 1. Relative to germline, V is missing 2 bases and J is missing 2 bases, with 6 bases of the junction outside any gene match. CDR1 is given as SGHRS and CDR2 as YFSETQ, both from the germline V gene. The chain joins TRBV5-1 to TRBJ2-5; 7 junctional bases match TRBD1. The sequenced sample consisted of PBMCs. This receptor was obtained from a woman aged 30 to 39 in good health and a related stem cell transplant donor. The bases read TGCGCCAGCAGCTTAAGTCCAGGGGGTCAAGAGACCCAGTACTTC. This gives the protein CASSLSPGGQETQYF.